The 20 T cell receptor beta chains below all came from one sample that was sequenced in a study of blood T cell repertoires in COVID-19. Some clones are missing from TCRdb's copy, which holds only in-frame ones; the method was immunoSEQ multiplex PCR. The sample shows approximately 210,000 clones, about 86% of them seen only once. Sequencing input: peripheral blood. Source of these receptors: a woman aged 70-85 years with acute or convalescent COVID-19.

About this clone: The junction does not match germline at one end; this may be a read error. The CDR3 nucleotides read TGTGCTAGCAGCCAGATAGCGGGACTCTTTAATTCACCCCTCCACTTT. Protein sequence: CASSQIAGLFNSPLHF. The V and J genes are TRBV7-8 and TRBJ1-6; TRBD1 is a possible D gene (5 bases). The germline gives CDR1 SGHVS, CDR2 FQNEAQ. This CDR3 region has 16 residues.

The CDR3 spells CASSPADRAGNTIYF. The CDR3 DNA reads TGTGCCAGCTCACCGGCCGACAGGGCTGGAAACACCATATATTTT. The V call is TRBV18, the J call TRBJ1-3; 7 bases line up with TRBD1. Germline values: CDR1 KGHSH, CDR2 LQKENI. This CDR3 has 15 amino acids. J lost 2 bases, V lost 3 bases, and 4 bases had no gene match.

The V gene is TRBV10-2, the J gene TRBJ1-2; TRBD1 matches 7 bases. The V segment lost 3 bases and the J segment 11 bases; nucleotides outside the gene matches: 9. Germline assignment: CDR1 WSHSY and CDR2 SAAADI. The CDR3 loop spans 13 amino acids. The CDR3 spells CASSEVSTGRYTF. The CDR3 nucleotides are TGCGCCAGCAGTGAAGTATCGACAGGGAGGTACACCTTC.

The chain carries TRBV6-1 and TRBJ1-3, with D maybe TRBD1 (5 bases). Trimming pared 3 bases from V and 7 bases from J, leaving 16 bases between. Germline CDR1 and CDR2: MNHNS and SASEGT. The CDR3 has 15 residues. The CDR3 loop reads CASSDRGLLANTIYF. In DNA, the CDR3 is TGTGCCAGCAGTGACCGGGGACTTCTGGCCAACACCATATATTTT.

The V call is TRBV7-2, the J call TRBJ2-3; D is perhaps TRBD2 (6 bases). The CDR3 covers 15 residues. CDR1 and CDR2 (germline): SGHTA, FQGNSA. The V gene lost 1 base and the J gene lost 5 bases, with 13 bases spanning the gap. In nucleotides, the CDR3 is TGTGCCAGCAGCTTAGGTCTGGGGGGAGGAGATACGCAGTATTTT. This sequence encodes CASSLGLGGGDTQYF. The full variable domain, completed using reference TRBV7-2 and TRBJ2-3, is GAGVSQSPSNKVTEKGKDVELRCDPISGHTALYWYRQSLGQGLEFLIYFQGNSAPDKSGLPSDRFSAERTGGSVSTLTIQRTQQEDSAVYLCASSLGLGGGDTQYFGPGTRLTVL.

The J gene is TRBJ1-6, the V gene TRBV6-5; D may be TRBD1 (6 bases). Germline assignment: CDR1 MNHEY and CDR2 SVGAGI. The ends were cut back, 6 bases at V and 15 bases at J, with 18 bases in the middle. The CDR3 runs to 13 residues. The CDR3 coding sequence is TGTGCCAGCAGGCCCCCGGACAGAAATCGCCTCCACTTT. Its protein product is CASRPPDRNRLHF.

J is TRBJ1-6 and V is TRBV27, with 10 bases matching TRBD1. The CDR3 is made up of 19 amino acids. The germline V gene has CDR1 MNHEY and CDR2 SMNVEV (reference sequence). Trimming took 5 bases from V and 10 from J; bases not matched to a gene: 20. The chain's CDR3 is CASSATAMTTGGRGSPLHF. The DNA for the CDR3 is TGTGCCAGCAGTGCGACGGCCATGACGACAGGGGGCCGGGGATCACCCCTCCACTTT.

Concerning this clone: The same CDR3 can be traced to other DNA sequences in this sample. V is TRBV5-1 and J is TRBJ2-3, with TRBD2 matching 11 bases. The CDR3 length is 14 residues. V lost 2 bases, J lost 5 bases, and 1 base stayed unmatched. Germline V gene lookup returns CDR1 SGHRS and CDR2 YFSETQ. This CDR3 reads CASSLGLAGDTQYF. For the CDR3, the DNA is TGCGCCAGCAGCTTAGGACTAGCGGGAGATACGCAGTATTTT.

CDR3 sequence: CASSLFDSSEAFF. CDR3 DNA sequence: TGTGCCAGCAGCTTATTTGACAGTTCTGAAGCTTTCTTT. The chain recombines TRBV7-2 with TRBJ1-1; D might be TRBD1 (5 bases). CDR3 length: 13 residues. Germline V lookup: CDR1 SGHTA, CDR2 FQGNSA. Trimming removed 2 bases at V and 6 bases at J, with 10 bases between. Supplemented by reference TRBV7-2 and TRBJ1-1, the full variable domain reads GAGVSQSPSNKVTEKGKDVELRCDPISGHTALYWYRQSLGQGLEFLIYFQGNSAPDKSGLPSDRFSAERTGGSVSTLTIQRTQQEDSAVYLCASSLFDSSEAFFGQGTRLTVV.

This chain links TRBV19 with TRBJ1-5; the D gene is possibly TRBD1 (5 bases). Trimming shortened V by 7 bases and J by 6 bases, and 13 bases separated the two germline ends. The germline gives CDR1 LNHDA, CDR2 SQIVND (reference sequence). This CDR3 comprises 13 residues. The CDR3 bases are TGTGCCAGTAACCTAGGGACTACTCAGCCCCAGCATTTT. It yields the protein CASNLGTTQPQHF.

This chain links TRBV27 with TRBJ2-1, with 9 bases that match TRBD1. With 6 bases clipped from V and 9 bases from J, the junction kept 12 bases outside the gene matches. This CDR3 has 15 amino acids. Looked up from germline, CDR1 is MNHEY and CDR2 is SMNVEV (reference sequence). The CDR3 loop reads CASRFRDRVGSEQFF. In nucleotides, the CDR3 is TGTGCCAGCAGATTCCGGGACAGGGTTGGAAGTGAGCAGTTCTTC.

This clone was detected only a few times. The chain uses TRBV6-4 and TRBJ2-1, with 7 bases matching TRBD2. Germline CDR1 reads MRHNA; CDR2 reads SNTAGT. The CDR3 runs 14 residues. V lost 2 bases to trimming and J lost 9 bases; unmatched junction nucleotides: 7. CDR3 amino acids: CASSDGGGPVEQFF. The CDR3 nucleotides are TGTGCCAGCAGTGACGGGGGAGGGCCGGTTGAGCAGTTCTTC.

The V call is TRBV28, the J call TRBJ2-6; D might be TRBD2 (5 bases). From germline, CDR1 is MDHEN and CDR2 SYDVKM. The CDR3 has 16 residues. V lost 7 bases and J 0 bases, leaving 13 bases between the germline ends. The CDR3 DNA follows: TGTGCCAGCATCGAGGGCCCGCGCTCTGGGGCCAACGTCCTGACTTTC. It specifies CASIEGPRSGANVLTF.

The chain recombines TRBV7-9 with TRBJ1-2, with D possibly TRBD1 on 5 matching bases. V lost 2 bases, J lost 7 bases, and 11 bases lay in between. In germline, CDR1 is SEHNR, CDR2 FQNEAQ (reference sequence). The CDR3 runs 13 residues. The CDR3 region is CASSLLDTGGYTF. CDR3 in DNA: TGTGCCAGCAGCTTACTGGACACGGGTGGCTACACCTTC.

This clone occurred once. The V and J genes are TRBV11-3 and TRBJ2-3, with D possibly TRBD2 on 5 matching bases. This CDR3 has 16 amino acids. Trimming shortened V by 4 bases and J by 0 bases, and 14 bases separated the two germline ends. Per the germline V gene, CDR1 is SGHNT and CDR2 is YENEEA. In DNA, the CDR3 is TGTGCCAGCAGCTATGGAGCGGTTACTAGCACAGATACGCAGTATTTT. Its translation: CASSYGAVTSTDTQYF.

This rearrangement joins TRBV5-5 to TRBJ1-6, with 8 bases lining up with TRBD1. The CDR3 consists of 16 residues. CDR1 is SGHKS, CDR2 YYEKEE, per germline (reference sequence). The trim removed 2 bases at V and 0 bases at J, leaving 1 base unmatched. CDR3 residues: CASSFDRGSYNSPLHF. The CDR3 region has the DNA TGTGCCAGCAGCTTCGACAGGGGCTCCTATAATTCACCCCTCCACTTT.

The chain couples TRBV12-3 or TRBV12-4 to TRBJ1-2, with D tentatively TRBD1 (6 bases). CDR3 length equals 13 residues. Trimming stripped 4 bases from V and 4 bases from J, with 10 bases between. CDR3 protein: CASSSQGIYGYTF. CDR3 DNA: TGTGCCAGCAGTTCCCAGGGGATCTATGGCTACACCTTC.

The chain uses TRBV5-1 and TRBJ1-1, with D perhaps TRBD1 (5 bases). V shed 2 bases and J shed 1 base, with 9 bases lying between them. Germline CDR1 SGHRS, CDR2 YFSETQ. The CDR3 has 14 amino acids. The CDR3 nucleotides read TGCGCCAGCAGCTTTGCAGGGCAGAACACTGAAGCTTTCTTT. Its translation is CASSFAGQNTEAFF. Full variable domain (outside the CDR3, taken from reference TRBV5-1 and TRBJ1-1): KAGVTQTPRYLIKTRGQQVTLSCSPISGHRSVSWYQQTPGQGLQFLFEYFSETQRNKGNFPGRFSGRQFSNSRSEMNVSTLELGDSALYLCASSFAGQNTEAFFGQGTRLTVV.

The sample holds one count of this clone. This sequence joins TRBV27 and TRBJ1-6, with 8 bases aligning to TRBD1. The CDR3 is 14 amino acids. Losses at the gene ends were 5 bases for V and 7 bases for J; bases not matched to a gene: 4. Germline V gene data show CDR1 as MNHEY and CDR2 as SMNVEV (reference sequence). CDR3 coding DNA: TGTGCCAGCAGTCTCACAGGGGGGAATTCACCCCTCCACTTT. Translating it yields CASSLTGGNSPLHF.

This clone was picked up a small number of times. This chain joins TRBV6-2 or TRBV6-3 and TRBJ1-5; 11 nucleotides agree with TRBD1. J was trimmed by 2 bases and V by 5 bases; bases with no gene match: 8. The CDR3 covers 17 residues. CDR1 and CDR2 (germline): MNHEY, SVGEGT. CDR3 loop: CASSPAGQGVGNQPQHF. The CDR3 nucleotides read TGTGCCAGCAGTCCCGCGGGACAGGGGGTAGGCAATCAGCCCCAGCATTTT.